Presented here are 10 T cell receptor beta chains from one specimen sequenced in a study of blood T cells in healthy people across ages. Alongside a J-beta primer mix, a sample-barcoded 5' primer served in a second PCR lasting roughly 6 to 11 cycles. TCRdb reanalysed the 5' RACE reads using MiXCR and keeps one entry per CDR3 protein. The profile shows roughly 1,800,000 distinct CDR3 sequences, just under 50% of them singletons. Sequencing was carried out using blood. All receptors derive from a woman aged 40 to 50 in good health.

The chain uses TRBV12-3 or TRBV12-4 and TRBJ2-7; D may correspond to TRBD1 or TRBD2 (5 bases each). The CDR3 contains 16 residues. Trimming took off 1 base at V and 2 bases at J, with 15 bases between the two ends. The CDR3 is CASSLVGVRPAYEQYF. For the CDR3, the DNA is TGTGCCAGCAGTTTAGTGGGGGTGAGGCCCGCCTACGAGCAGTACTTC.

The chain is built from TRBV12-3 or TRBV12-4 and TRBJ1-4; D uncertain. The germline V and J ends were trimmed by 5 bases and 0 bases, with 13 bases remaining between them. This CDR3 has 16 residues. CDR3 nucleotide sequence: TGTGCCAGCAGTCCAGCCGGCGCAGCAACTAATGAAAAACTGTTTTTT. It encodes CASSPAGAATNEKLFF.

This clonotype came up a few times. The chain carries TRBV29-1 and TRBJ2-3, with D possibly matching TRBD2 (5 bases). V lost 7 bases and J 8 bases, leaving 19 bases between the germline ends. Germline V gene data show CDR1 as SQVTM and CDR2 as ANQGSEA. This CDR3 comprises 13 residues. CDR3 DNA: TGCAGCGGCAAGACTACACGGGGTCGTACGCAGTATTTT. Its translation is CSGKTTRGRTQYF.

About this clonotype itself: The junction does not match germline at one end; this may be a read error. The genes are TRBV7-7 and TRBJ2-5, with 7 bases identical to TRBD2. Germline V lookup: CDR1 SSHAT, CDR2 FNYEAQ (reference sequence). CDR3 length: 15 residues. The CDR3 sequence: CASSPSPGTKETQYF. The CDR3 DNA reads TGTGCTAGCAGCCCATCGCCAGGGACTAAGGAGACCCAGTACTTC.

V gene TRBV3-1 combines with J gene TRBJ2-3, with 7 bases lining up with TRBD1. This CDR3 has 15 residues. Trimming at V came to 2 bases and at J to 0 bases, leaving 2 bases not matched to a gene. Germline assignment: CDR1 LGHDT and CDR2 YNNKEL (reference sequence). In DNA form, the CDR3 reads TGTGCCAGCAGCCAAAGGGACAGAAGCACAGATACGCAGTATTTT. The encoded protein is CASSQRDRSTDTQYF.

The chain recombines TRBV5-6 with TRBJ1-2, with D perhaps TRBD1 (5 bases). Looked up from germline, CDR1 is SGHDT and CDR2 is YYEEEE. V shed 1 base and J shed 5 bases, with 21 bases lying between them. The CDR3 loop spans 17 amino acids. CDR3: CASSLKGFFPSQYGYTF. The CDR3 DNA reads TGTGCCAGCAGCTTGAAGGGGTTCTTCCCTAGTCAGTATGGCTACACCTTC.

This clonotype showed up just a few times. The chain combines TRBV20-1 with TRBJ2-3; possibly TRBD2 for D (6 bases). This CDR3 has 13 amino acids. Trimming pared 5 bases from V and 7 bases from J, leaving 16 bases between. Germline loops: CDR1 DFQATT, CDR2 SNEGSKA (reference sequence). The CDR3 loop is CSAGGNRDYTQYF. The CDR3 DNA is TGCAGTGCTGGAGGCAACCGGGACTATACGCAGTATTTT.

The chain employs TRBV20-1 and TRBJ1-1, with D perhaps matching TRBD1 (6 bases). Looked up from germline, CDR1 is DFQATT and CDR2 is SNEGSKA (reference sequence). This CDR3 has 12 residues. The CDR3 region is CRAGELNTEAFF. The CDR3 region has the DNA TGCAGGGCAGGGGAGTTGAACACTGAAGCTTTCTTT.

The CDR3 sequence: CASSQGTGTASHYGYTF. Written as DNA, the CDR3 is TGTGCCAGCAGCCAAGGAACCGGGACGGCGTCGCACTATGGCTACACCTTC. The chain employs TRBV3-1 and TRBJ1-2, with D tentatively TRBD1 (5 bases). This CDR3 spans 17 amino acids. The germline V and J ends were trimmed by 1 base and 3 bases, with 18 bases remaining between them. Germline V gene data show CDR1 as LGHDT and CDR2 as YNNKEL (reference sequence).

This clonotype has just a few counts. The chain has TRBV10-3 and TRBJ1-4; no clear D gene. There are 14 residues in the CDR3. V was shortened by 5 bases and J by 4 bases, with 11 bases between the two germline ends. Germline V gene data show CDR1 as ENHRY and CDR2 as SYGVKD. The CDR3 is CAISSGALNEKLFF. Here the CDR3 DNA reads TGTGCCATCAGTTCAGGAGCACTTAATGAAAAACTGTTTTTT.